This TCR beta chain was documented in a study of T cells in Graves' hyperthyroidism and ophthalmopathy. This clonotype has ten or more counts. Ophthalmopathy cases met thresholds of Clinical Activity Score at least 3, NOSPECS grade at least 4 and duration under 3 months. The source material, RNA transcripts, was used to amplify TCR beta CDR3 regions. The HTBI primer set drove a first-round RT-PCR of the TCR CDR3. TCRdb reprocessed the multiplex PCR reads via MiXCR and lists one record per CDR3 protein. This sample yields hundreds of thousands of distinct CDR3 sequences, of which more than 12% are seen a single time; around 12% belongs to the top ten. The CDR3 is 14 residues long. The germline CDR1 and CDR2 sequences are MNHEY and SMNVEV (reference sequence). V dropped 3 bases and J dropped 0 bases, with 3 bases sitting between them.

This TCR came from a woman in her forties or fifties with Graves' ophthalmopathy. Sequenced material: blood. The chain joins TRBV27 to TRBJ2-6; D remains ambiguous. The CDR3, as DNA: TGTGCCAGCAGTTTCAACTCTGGGGCCAACGTCCTGACTTTC. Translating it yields CASSFNSGANVLTF.